Listed below are T cell receptor beta chains from one sample, sequenced in a study of blood T cell repertoires in COVID-19. The assay was immunoSEQ multiplex PCR, and TCRdb's table has in-frame clones only and misses some. This table has more than 45,000 clones, about 86% appearing once. Sequenced: peripheral blood. These receptors all stem from an elderly man with COVID-19, enrolled during active disease. The CDR3 runs from the conserved cysteine through the conserved F or W. The D gene is left open where the match is weak.

j_call v_call d_call cdr3_aa
TRBJ2-2 TRBV7-8 NA CASSFGARSGELFF
TRBJ1-1 TRBV6-6 TRBD1 CASSYPGTGGTEAFF
TRBJ1-4 TRBV7-2 NA CASSSSGFPNEKLFF
TRBJ1-5 TRBV28 TRBD1 CASDMWSGGLNQPQHF
TRBJ1-5 TRBV4-3 NA CASSQEQGDDRPQHF
TRBJ1-1 TRBV27 NA CASSSGRNEAFF
TRBJ2-1 TRBV10-3 TRBD2 CAISESGSGRGDSEQFF
TRBJ1-2 TRBV14 TRBD1 CASSQDQGGDRDRLYGYTF
TRBJ1-1 TRBV24-1 TRBD1 CATSDRGQGGNTEAFF
TRBJ2-2 TRBV19 NA CASLDIFPNTGELFF
TRBJ1-3 TRBV9 TRBD1 CASSVGQGSGNTIYF
TRBJ1-2 TRBV4-1 NA CASSLSGGANYGYTF
TRBJ2-3 TRBV24-1 TRBD1 CATSEPRQGADTQYF
TRBJ2-2 TRBV9 NA CASSVGRGTGELFF
TRBJ1-5 TRBV7-8 TRBD1 CASSLTGQSNQPQHF